The present entry profiles one T cell receptor (beta chain) with its context. In the original workflow: Nucleated cell counts were estimated from reference gene primer amplification. Assay used: immunoSEQ multiplex PCR; TCRdb lists only in-frame clones, some missing. V and J calls and clone size follow that table, whereas D and trimming were derived from the DNA. The sample yields 150,000 or so clones, about nine tenths seen once. Ages ranged from about 18 to 89 years, with residence in 24 US areas. These data are taken from a study of blood T cell repertoires in COVID-19. The ends were cut back, 0 bases at V and 3 bases at J, with 11 bases in the middle. The CDR3 loop spans 15 amino acids. Germline-derived CDR1 and CDR2 are KGHSH and LQKENI.

This chain links TRBV18 with TRBJ1-2; maybe TRBD1 (5 bases). This receptor was identified in a man in his fifties or sixties who had recovered from COVID-19. Material: PBMCs or T cells enriched from blood (not recorded which). The CDR3 nucleotides are TGTGCCAGCTCACCACCGGCAGGGAGGGACTATGGCTACACCTTC. Its translation: CASSPPAGRDYGYTF.